The TCR beta chain under discussion was sequenced for a study of blood T cell repertoires in COVID-19. About the study: Acute-phase and convalescent COVID-19 samples originated in the United States, Italy and Spain. In each case, the material was cDNA or gDNA derived from T cells, B-cell-depleted T cells, or PBMCs.

Trimming removed 8 bases from V and 0 bases from J, with 12 bases in between. The CDR3 consists of 14 residues. Germline V lookup: CDR1 SGHAT, CDR2 FQNNGV. Authors' data handling: Estimates of nucleated cell counts were drawn from the amplification of reference gene primers. The repertoire was sequenced with immunoSEQ multiplex PCR; TCRdb's copy has only in-frame clones and lacks some. From that table come the V and J calls and clone size; the DNA was used to work out D and trimming. This sample yields approximately 350,000 clones, of which 83% are seen a single time; approximately 3% belongs to the top ten.

The sequenced sample consisted of peripheral blood. This sequence originates from a man aged 25 to 40 with active or convalescent COVID-19. The chain uses TRBV11-2 and TRBJ2-3, with a weak D call TRBD2 (5 bases). The CDR3 sequence: CASGLLVSTDTQYF. CDR3 DNA: TGTGCCAGCGGACTTTTAGTTAGCACAGATACGCAGTATTTT.